One and the same sample provided the 20 T cell receptor beta chains below, sequenced in a study of immune cell composition in non-small cell lung cancer. Assay: immunoSEQ multiplex PCR; the TCRdb copy retains only in-frame clones and omits some. The table has some 11,000 clones, around two thirds seen once; the top ten hold 15% to 20%. Material for sequencing was lung tumor tissue. The source is a human donor with non-small cell lung cancer.

The V call is TRBV7-3, the J call TRBJ2-1; D perhaps matches TRBD2 (7 bases). Germline V lookup: CDR1 SGHTA, CDR2 FQGTGA. CDR3 length equals 16 residues. Trimming stripped 0 bases from V and 4 bases from J, with 13 bases between. CDR3 sequence reads: CASSLTGRGVYNEQFF. The DNA for the CDR3 is TGTGCCAGCAGCTTAACGGGGAGGGGGGTGTACAATGAGCAGTTCTTC.

This chain joins TRBV5-6 and TRBJ2-5; possibly TRBD1 for D (6 bases). The CDR3 is 16 residues long. CDR1 is SGHDT and CDR2 is YYEEEE in the germline V gene. Trimming shortened V by 0 bases and J by 4 bases, and 16 bases separated the two germline ends. The CDR3, as DNA: TGTGCCAGCAGCTTGGGAGTTTCAGGGGCGGGAGAGACCCAGTACTTC. Encoded protein: CASSLGVSGAGETQYF.

This clone has just a few counts. J is TRBJ2-2 and V is TRBV7-3; TRBD2 might be the D (6 bases). The CDR3 is made up of 14 amino acids. Germline lookup yields CDR1 SGHTA and CDR2 FQGTGA. The V gene lost 4 bases and the J gene lost 6 bases, with 12 bases spanning the gap. This chain's CDR3 is CASSSGTVAGELFF. In nucleotides, the CDR3 is TGTGCCAGCAGCTCTGGGACTGTGGCCGGGGAGCTGTTTTTT.

This chain links TRBV4-1 with TRBJ2-1; 8 nucleotides line up with TRBD2. Germline CDR1 reads MGHRA; CDR2 reads YSYEKL. The CDR3 has 16 amino acids. The J segment lost 7 bases and the V segment lost 2 bases, leaving 10 bases of the junction unmatched. CDR3 sequence (DNA): TGCGCCAGCAGCCAAAAGAGCGGGAGTTTTAGTAATGAGCAGTTCTTC. Its translation is CASSQKSGSFSNEQFF.

The V gene is TRBV7-9, the J gene TRBJ2-1; tentative D call: TRBD2 (6 bases). CDR1 and CDR2 from the germline V gene are SEHNR and FQNEAQ (reference sequence). This CDR3 comprises 14 residues. Trimming pared 5 bases from V and 7 bases from J, leaving 15 bases between. CDR3 DNA sequence: TGTGCCAGCAGCCCCCGGGGGAGCGGGAATGAGCAGTTCTTC. Residues: CASSPRGSGNEQFF.

CDR3 region: CASSSQGEGPYNEQFF. In nucleotides, the CDR3 is TGTGCCAGCAGCTCTCAAGGGGAGGGGCCCTACAATGAGCAGTTCTTC. The chain recombines TRBV4-2 with TRBJ2-1, with 7 bases identical to TRBD2. V lost 5 bases and J lost 2; bases outside the gene matches: 9. CDR3 length: 16 residues. CDR1 and CDR2 from the germline V gene are LGHNA and YNFKEQ.

The rearrangement links TRBV7-2 to TRBJ1-1, with D possibly TRBD1 on 6 matching bases. Deletions cut 10 bases from V and 1 base from J, with 22 bases between. Germline V gene data show CDR1 as SGHTA and CDR2 as FQGNSA. The CDR3 length is 16 residues. The CDR3 loop reads CAIPSWGPRRNTEAFF. The CDR3 DNA is TGTGCCATCCCCAGCTGGGGGCCACGTCGGAACACTGAAGCTTTCTTT.

This clone was picked up a small number of times. The chain joins TRBV27 to TRBJ2-7; 13 nucleotides agree with TRBD2. This CDR3 spans 14 amino acids. In germline, CDR1 is MNHEY, CDR2 SMNVEV (reference sequence). The V gene end was trimmed by 1 base and the J gene end by 7 bases; junction bases not matched to a gene: 1. CDR3 nucleotides: TGTGCCAGCAGTTTATTGGGACTAGCGGGAGAGCAGTACTTC. The encoded protein is CASSLLGLAGEQYF.

The chain has TRBV2 and TRBJ2-1; D ambiguous. The germline V and J ends were trimmed by 5 bases and 0 bases, with 8 bases remaining between them. CDR1 and CDR2 (germline): SNHLY, FYNNEI. The CDR3 runs 14 residues. DNA of the CDR3: TGTGCCAGCAGTTTTCGGAGCTCCTACAATGAGCAGTTCTTC. Translated, it gives CASSFRSSYNEQFF.

This chain links TRBV9 with TRBJ2-3; the match to TRBD2 covers 11 bases. The germline V gene encodes CDR1 SGDLS and CDR2 YYNGEE. The CDR3 contains 16 residues. Unmatched junction bases numbered 3, after V lost 3 bases and J lost 0 bases. This CDR3 is CASSGLAGSSTDTQYF. The CDR3 nucleotides are TGTGCCAGCAGCGGACTAGCGGGATCTAGCACAGATACGCAGTATTTT.

This chain uses TRBV29-1 with TRBJ2-7, with 7 positions matching TRBD1. The J segment lost 1 base and the V segment lost 6 bases, leaving 6 bases of the junction unmatched. Germline V gene data show CDR1 as SQVTM and CDR2 as ANQGSEA. The CDR3 runs 13 residues. The CDR3 DNA reads TGCAGCGTCTCCGGGACAGAGTCCTACGAGCAGTACTTC. Its translation: CSVSGTESYEQYF.

The chain uses TRBV7-9 and TRBJ2-3; 12 bases align to TRBD2. Germline V gene data show CDR1 as SEHNR and CDR2 as FQNEAQ (reference sequence). The CDR3 is 17 amino acids. V was pared by 5 bases and J by 1 base, with 7 bases of the junction left unmatched. The CDR3 spells CASSPRTSGTRTDTQYF. The CDR3 DNA follows: TGTGCCAGCAGCCCTCGGACTAGCGGGACTCGCACAGATACGCAGTATTTT.

The rearrangement links TRBV7-9 to TRBJ2-3; D remains ambiguous. Germline CDR1 and CDR2: SEHNR and FQNEAQ (reference sequence). There are 14 residues in the CDR3. Trimming pared 2 bases from V and 1 base from J, leaving 7 bases between. The DNA for the CDR3 is TGTGCCAGCAGCTTAATTCAGGGCACAGATACGCAGTATTTT. Its protein is CASSLIQGTDTQYF.

This clone was picked up one time. In DNA, the CDR3 is TGTGCCAGCACGGGCGGGAGGACAGTCACAGATACGCAGTATTTT. Its translation is CASTGGRTVTDTQYF. The gene calls are TRBV28 and TRBJ2-3; 8 bases agree with TRBD2. Unmatched junction bases numbered 8, after V lost 7 bases and J lost 2 bases. Germline loops: CDR1 MDHEN, CDR2 SYDVKM. This CDR3 spans 15 amino acids.

The chain carries TRBV29-1 and TRBJ1-3; tentative D call: TRBD1 (5 bases). Germline V CDR1 and CDR2: SQVTM, ANQGSEA. V was trimmed by 4 bases and J by 3 bases, leaving 10 bases between them. CDR3 length equals 13 residues. For the CDR3, the DNA is TGCAGCGTTGCACAGGAGCTTGGAAACACCATATATTTT. Residues: CSVAQELGNTIYF.

The genes are TRBV11-2 and TRBJ2-1; 12 bases line up with TRBD1. V lost 2 bases, J lost 9 bases, and 8 bases stayed unmatched. CDR1 SGHAT and CDR2 FQNNGV come from the germline V gene. The CDR3 is made up of 16 amino acids. CDR3 amino acids: CASSLLVGQGAIEQFF. The CDR3 region has the DNA TGTGCCAGCAGCTTATTGGTGGGACAGGGGGCGATTGAGCAGTTCTTC.

V usage is TRBV7-9 and J usage is TRBJ1-2; maybe TRBD1 (6 bases). Germline V CDR1 and CDR2: SEHNR, FQNEAQ (reference sequence). With 3 bases removed from V and 7 bases from J, the gap between germline ends came to 15 bases. The CDR3 runs 14 residues. The chain's CDR3 is CASSLGRGTAGYTF. The CDR3, as DNA: TGTGCCAGCAGCTTGGGCAGGGGTACCGCTGGCTACACCTTC.

The V and J genes are TRBV19 and TRBJ1-5; 8 bases align to TRBD1. V trimming: 2 bases; J trimming: 2 bases; junction bases outside the gene matches: 5. Germline V gene data show CDR1 as LNHDA and CDR2 as SQIVND (reference sequence). CDR3 length equals 16 residues. CDR3 region: CASSISTGGGNQPQHF. As DNA, the CDR3 is TGTGCCAGTAGTATAAGCACAGGGGGAGGCAATCAGCCCCAGCATTTT. The full variable domain, rest sourced from reference TRBV19 and TRBJ1-5, is DGGITQSPKYLFRKEGQNVTLSCEQNLNHDAMYWYRQDPGQGLRLIYYSQIVNDFQKGDIAEGYSVSREKKESFPLTVTSAQKNPTAFYLCASSISTGGGNQPQHFGDGTRLSIL.

This sequence joins TRBV9 and TRBJ2-3; 8 bases line up with TRBD2. V shed 0 bases, J shed 6 bases, and the junction held 3 bases outside the gene matches. Germline CDR1 and CDR2: SGDLS and YYNGEE. The CDR3 spans 14 residues. The CDR3 is CASSVGPGGDTQYF. The CDR3 DNA sequence: TGTGCCAGCAGCGTAGGCCCGGGAGGGGATACGCAGTATTTT.

CDR3 DNA sequence: TGTGCCAGCAGCTTAGATCTTGGGACAGGGCCAGATACGCAGTATTTT. It translates to CASSLDLGTGPDTQYF. The chain carries TRBV11-2 and TRBJ2-3, with 9 positions matching TRBD1. Germline lookup yields CDR1 SGHAT and CDR2 FQNNGV. The CDR3 runs 16 residues. V lost 0 bases, J lost 4 bases, and 5 bases stayed unmatched. Supplemented by reference TRBV11-2 and TRBJ2-3, the full variable domain reads EAGVAQSPRYKIIEKRQSVAFWCNPISGHATLYWYQQILGQGPKLLIQFQNNGVVDDSQLPKDRFSAERLKGVDSTLKIQPAKLEDSAVYLCASSLDLGTGPDTQYFGPGTRLTVL.